This TCR beta chain emerged from a study of tumor and adjacent non-tumor tissue in lung cancer. Across the study: The cohort had roughly 12 adenocarcinoma, 2 squamous cell and 1 small cell patients.

Three rounds of nested PCR, following a modified ARM-PCR protocol, produced the TCRbeta library. MiXCR, applied by TCRdb to the multiplex PCR reads, yields one record per CDR3 protein. The table records 75,000 to 95,000 distinct CDR3 sequences, just over 65% of them present only once. RNA was extracted from bulk tissue without any cell sorting. Concerning this clonotype: A much bigger clone sits one base away, suggesting this may be a read error.

The CDR3 has 13 residues. The source of this sequence is a man aged 55 to 70 with non-small cell lung cancer. Input material: lung tumor tissue. The chain couples TRBV12-3 or TRBV12-4 to TRBJ1-6; D may be TRBD1 (5 bases). CDR3 bases: TGTACCAGCAGTTTGTCGGGGGATTCACCCCTCCACTTT. Translated, it gives CTSSLSGDSPLHF.